One and the same sample provided the 29 T cell receptor beta chains below, sequenced in a study of identical twins. TCRdb independently ran MiXCR on the 5' RACE reads; one entry per CDR3 protein. The sample shows about 470,000 distinct CDR3 sequences, roughly 24% of them seen only once. Separately, the same data were catalogued under a study of T cells expressing NK-cell markers.

Sample: CD4+ T cells sorted from blood. The receptors were sampled from a woman in her late teens or twenties in good health.

The genes are TRBV5-1 and TRBJ2-7; 9 bases fit TRBD1. In germline, CDR1 is SGHRS, CDR2 YFSETQ. V was pared by 4 bases and J by 7 bases, with 9 bases of the junction left unmatched. This CDR3 has 14 residues. In DNA form, the CDR3 reads TGCGCCAGCAGCCAGGGACAGGGCCAGGAAGAGCAGTACTTC. It codes for CASSQGQGQEEQYF.

This clonotype was observed at least ten times. The rearrangement uses TRBV12-3 or TRBV12-4 and TRBJ1-2, with no clear D. V lost 3 bases and J 2 bases, leaving 7 bases between the germline ends. This CDR3 contains 13 residues. CDR3 region: CASSFGQNYGYTF. The CDR3 DNA reads as TGTGCCAGCAGTTTCGGGCAGAACTATGGCTACACCTTC.

The V and J genes are TRBV11-1 and TRBJ2-1, with D perhaps matching TRBD2 (5 bases). This CDR3 is 15 amino acids long. V lost 4 bases, J lost 1 base, and 11 bases lay in between. Per germline, CDR1 SGHAT and CDR2 FQDESV (reference sequence). The CDR3 is CASSSGVWSYNEQFF. CDR3 coding DNA: TGTGCCAGCAGCTCCGGGGTCTGGTCCTACAATGAGCAGTTCTTC.

The chain couples TRBV5-1 to TRBJ2-2; 9 nucleotides align to TRBD1. This CDR3 contains 17 residues. Germline CDR1 reads SGHRS; CDR2 reads YFSETQ. V was pared by 0 bases and J by 5 bases, with 8 bases of the junction left unmatched. The CDR3: CASSLVWTGDWTGELFF. CDR3 DNA: TGCGCCAGCAGCTTGGTTTGGACAGGGGATTGGACCGGGGAGCTGTTTTTT.

The V and J genes are TRBV12-5 and TRBJ2-1; D is undetermined. This CDR3 has 13 amino acids. Trimming pared 1 base from V and 10 bases from J, leaving 11 bases between. Germline values: CDR1 LGHNT, CDR2 FRNRAP. CDR3 DNA sequence: TGTGCTAGTGGTTTGGGACCCCGGGCAGAGCAGTTCTTC. Its protein product is CASGLGPRAEQFF.

This clonotype was seen a handful of times. The gene calls are TRBV20-1 and TRBJ2-7; D unclear. The germline V and J ends were trimmed by 4 bases and 5 bases, with 9 bases remaining between them. The germline gives CDR1 DFQATT, CDR2 SNEGSKA (reference sequence). This CDR3 comprises 11 residues. DNA for the CDR3: TGCAGTGCTAATAGGGTCCACGAGCAGTACTTC. Protein product: CSANRVHEQYF.

This clonotype was detected only a few times. The chain employs TRBV5-1 and TRBJ2-3, with a tentative D call TRBD2 (5 bases). Germline CDR1 SGHRS, CDR2 YFSETQ. With 4 bases removed from V and 6 bases from J, the gap between germline ends came to 12 bases. This CDR3 comprises 13 residues. The DNA for the CDR3 is TGCGCCAGCAGCCATGGCTCGGGGGATACGCAGTATTTT. Translated, it gives CASSHGSGDTQYF.

This clonotype has a single count. This sequence joins TRBV7-7 and TRBJ2-5, with a possible D match to TRBD2 (7 bases). The V gene's germline CDR1 is SSHAT and CDR2 FNYEAQ (reference sequence). V gave up 3 bases and J gave up 7 bases, with 18 bases separating them. This CDR3 has 15 residues. The CDR3: CASSFAGAGLGTQYF. CDR3 nucleotides: TGTGCCAGCAGCTTCGCGGGGGCCGGGTTGGGGACCCAGTACTTC.

This chain joins TRBV3-1 and TRBJ2-3; 12 nucleotides agree with TRBD2. The CDR3 is made up of 17 amino acids. Per the germline V gene, CDR1 is LGHDT and CDR2 is YNNKEL (reference sequence). J gave up 3 bases and V 0 bases, and 4 bases lay outside the gene matches. CDR3 region: CASSQDLGLAGTDTQYF. DNA for the CDR3: TGTGCCAGCAGCCAAGACTTAGGACTAGCGGGGACAGATACGCAGTATTTT.

V gene TRBV6-1 combines with J gene TRBJ2-7; TRBD2 matches at 11 bases. Trimming cost V 5 bases and J 4 bases; bases outside gene matches: 4. The CDR3 loop spans 14 amino acids. The germline CDR1 and CDR2 sequences are MNHNS and SASEGT. For the CDR3, the DNA is TGTGCCAGCAGTCGACTAGCGGGGAGGTACGAGCAGTACTTC. It yields the protein CASSRLAGRYEQYF.

This clonotype has a handful of counts. This chain uses TRBV5-6 with TRBJ2-3, with 10 positions matching TRBD1. The CDR3 runs 15 residues. In germline, CDR1 is SGHDT, CDR2 YYEEEE. V shed 1 base and J 5 bases; nucleotides not matched to a gene: 4. The CDR3 loop reads CASSLSGQGRDTQYF. The DNA for the CDR3 is TGTGCCAGCAGCTTGTCGGGACAGGGGAGAGATACGCAGTATTTT.

The chain couples TRBV20-1 to TRBJ2-3, with D perhaps matching TRBD2 (6 bases). From germline, CDR1 is DFQATT and CDR2 SNEGSKA (reference sequence). The CDR3 consists of 15 residues. The V and J ends lost 1 base and 3 bases respectively, with 14 bases between them. The CDR3 sequence is CSARVTLAGTDTQYF. The CDR3 coding sequence is TGCAGTGCTAGAGTTACACTAGCCGGGACAGATACGCAGTATTTT.

This clonotype was observed a few times. The gene calls are TRBV7-9 and TRBJ2-1, with 10 bases matching TRBD2. Trimming took 6 bases from V and 12 from J; bases not matched to a gene: 5. This CDR3 comprises 12 residues. Germline lookup yields CDR1 SEHNR and CDR2 FQNEAQ (reference sequence). The CDR3 DNA sequence: TGTGCCAGCAGGGAGTCTAGCGGGGGGCAGTTCTTC. Residues: CASRESSGGQFF.

The V gene is TRBV5-1, the J gene TRBJ2-5; 8 positions match TRBD1. The V gene's germline CDR1 is SGHRS and CDR2 YFSETQ. This CDR3 spans 15 amino acids. J gave up 3 bases and V 1 base, and 5 bases lay outside the gene matches. Written as DNA, the CDR3 is TGCGCCAGCAGCTTGCTCACGGGACAGGAAGAGACCCAGTACTTC. As protein: CASSLLTGQEETQYF. Supplemented by reference TRBV5-1 and TRBJ2-5, the full variable domain reads KAGVTQTPRYLIKTRGQQVTLSCSPISGHRSVSWYQQTPGQGLQFLFEYFSETQRNKGNFPGRFSGRQFSNSRSEMNVSTLELGDSALYLCASSLLTGQEETQYFGPGTRLLVL.

The chain has TRBV20-1 and TRBJ2-3; a weak D match, TRBD2 (7 bases). The CDR3 runs to 14 residues. Germline V gives CDR1 DFQATT, CDR2 SNEGSKA (reference sequence). The ends were cut back, 2 bases at V and 4 bases at J, with 13 bases in the middle. CDR3 loop: CSARRGGGPDTQYF. DNA of the CDR3: TGCAGTGCTAGACGTGGGGGGGGCCCAGATACGCAGTATTTT.

This clonotype was counted a few times. The V gene is TRBV10-3, the J gene TRBJ2-1; 8 bases line up with TRBD2. V shed 10 bases and J 5 bases; nucleotides not matched to a gene: 13. The CDR3 is 15 residues long. Germline V gives CDR1 ENHRY, CDR2 SYGVKD. The CDR3 DNA reads as TGTGCCACTTCTTTTCGGGAGGGCCGTCACAATGAGCAGTTCTTC. This sequence encodes CATSFREGRHNEQFF.

V is TRBV7-2 and J is TRBJ1-5, with D possibly TRBD1 on 6 matching bases. V was pared by 3 bases and J by 3 bases, with 12 bases between. The CDR3 covers 15 residues. From germline, CDR1 is SGHTA and CDR2 FQGNSA. DNA of the CDR3: TGTGCCAGCAGCTTCTCAGGGGCTTCCAATCAGCCCCAGCATTTT. Protein: CASSFSGASNQPQHF.

The chain carries TRBV2 and TRBJ2-1; D not resolved. Looked up from germline, CDR1 is SNHLY and CDR2 is FYNNEI. This CDR3 has 14 residues. The V gene lost 2 bases and the J gene lost 1 base, with 6 bases spanning the gap. The CDR3 DNA is TGTGCCAGCAGTGAAAGGGTGTCCTACAATGAGCAGTTCTTC. Translation: CASSERVSYNEQFF.

The J gene is TRBJ2-7, the V gene TRBV4-3; D gene uncertain. CDR3 size: 14 residues. V was clipped by 3 bases and J by 2 bases, with 11 bases between them. CDR1 is LGHNA and CDR2 is YSLEER in the germline V gene. The CDR3 DNA is TGCGCCAGCAGCCACGAGACTGGAACCTACGAGCAGTACTTC. This codes for CASSHETGTYEQYF.

CDR3 loop: CASSFGRGDTQYF. CDR3 bases: TGTGCCAGCAGCTTCGGTCGGGGAGATACGCAGTATTTT. This chain links TRBV7-2 with TRBJ2-3; maybe TRBD2 (5 bases). CDR3 length: 13 residues. The V gene's germline CDR1 is SGHTA and CDR2 FQGNSA. The V gene lost 3 bases and the J gene lost 5 bases, with 9 bases spanning the gap.

This chain connects TRBV10-1 to TRBJ2-3, with 7 bases lining up with TRBD2. The CDR3 has 15 amino acids. With 0 bases clipped from V and 1 base from J, the junction kept 1 base outside the gene matches. Germline assignment: CDR1 WNHNN and CDR2 SYGVQD (reference sequence). The CDR3 protein is CASSESRGGTDTQYF. The CDR3 DNA sequence: TGCGCCAGCAGTGAGTCTCGGGGGGGCACAGATACGCAGTATTTT.

The chain employs TRBV25-1 and TRBJ2-3; perhaps TRBD1 as D (6 bases). This CDR3 has 15 residues. CDR1 and CDR2 from the germline V gene are MGHDK and SYGVNS. The V end lost 3 bases, the J end lost 5 bases, and 15 bases lay between the germline ends. For the CDR3, the DNA is TGTGCCAGCAGTGACCAACACCGAGGGGGAGATACGCAGTATTTT. Translated, it gives CASSDQHRGGDTQYF.

This clonotype has a handful of counts. The J gene is TRBJ2-1, the V gene TRBV12-3 or TRBV12-4; D is uncertain. V was shortened by 1 base and J by 6 bases, with 7 bases between the two germline ends. The CDR3 totals 13 residues. The CDR3 loop reads CASSLGLSNEQFF. The CDR3 coding sequence is TGTGCCAGCAGTTTAGGGCTAAGCAATGAGCAGTTCTTC.

The chain combines TRBV24-1 with TRBJ2-1; 8 bases match TRBD2. This CDR3 has 15 residues. The germline V gene encodes CDR1 KGHDR and CDR2 SFDVKD. After removal of 2 bases from V and 4 bases from J, the junction contained 3 bases not matched to a gene. CDR3 residues: CATSDSSGGYNEQFF. Written as DNA, the CDR3 is TGTGCCACCAGTGATTCGAGCGGGGGTTACAATGAGCAGTTCTTC.

The table lists this clonotype with a few counts. This chain connects TRBV5-6 to TRBJ1-1, with unresolved D. The ends were cut back, 2 bases at V and 1 base at J, with 9 bases in the middle. The CDR3 runs to 14 residues. CDR1 is SGHDT and CDR2 is YYEEEE in the germline V gene. For the CDR3, the DNA is TGTGCCAGCAGCTTCTCCTTCGGGAACACTGAAGCTTTCTTT. This sequence encodes CASSFSFGNTEAFF.

CDR3 residues: CASSYQGGIIDTQYF. In DNA form, the CDR3 reads TGTGCCAGCAGTTACCAGGGGGGTATAATAGATACGCAGTATTTT. The chain carries TRBV6-5 and TRBJ2-3; D is perhaps TRBD1 (7 bases). CDR1 is MNHEY and CDR2 is SVGAGI in the germline V gene. Trimming pared 2 bases from V and 5 bases from J, leaving 14 bases between. The CDR3 is 15 amino acids.

This clonotype was seen only a few times. The CDR3 region has the DNA TGCAGTGCTAGTCGTCCCAGCTCCTACGAGCAGTACTTC. This translates into CSASRPSSYEQYF. The chain recombines TRBV20-1 with TRBJ2-7; D gene uncertain. Per germline, CDR1 DFQATT and CDR2 SNEGSKA (reference sequence). This CDR3 contains 13 residues. V lost 3 bases to trimming and J lost 0 bases, with 9 bases between them.

This clonotype came up once. This chain joins TRBV20-1 and TRBJ1-2; TRBD1 matches at 8 bases. Trimming removed 4 bases from V and 1 base from J; junction bases left unmatched: 5. The CDR3 totals 14 residues. Germline CDR1 DFQATT, CDR2 SNEGSKA (reference sequence). CDR3 sequence reads: CSATGQGRNYGYTF. The CDR3, as DNA: TGCAGTGCTACCGGACAGGGACGTAACTATGGCTACACCTTC.

This clonotype is labeled medium-sized. CDR3 DNA sequence: TGTGCCAGCAGTTTATCGGCTATTCTATACAATGAGCAGTTCTTC. Translating gives CASSLSAILYNEQFF. The chain combines TRBV12-3 or TRBV12-4 with TRBJ2-1; D remains ambiguous. This CDR3 has 15 residues. The V and J ends lost 2 bases and 4 bases respectively, with 12 bases between them.